These 11 T cell receptor beta chains came from one sample sequenced in a study of cytomegalovirus exposure and HLA in healthy donors. It was with 60 Vbeta and 13 Jbeta primers that the PCR ran. Libraries were prepared by immunoSEQ multiplex PCR; TCRdb keeps only in-frame clonotypes and omits some of them. The sample holds 140,000 or so clones, about 80% seen once. Sequencing used PBMCs. Receptor source: a man in his forties or fifties in good health and CMV-seronegative.

The table lists this clone with a count of one. The junction shows a germline mismatch at one end, possibly a read error. Distinct nucleotide sequences in the sample also encode this CDR3. V and J are TRBV5-6 and TRBJ2-6; D is possibly TRBD2 (5 bases). Germline CDR1 and CDR2: SGHDT and YYEEEE. CDR3 length: 15 residues. As DNA, the CDR3 is TGTGCCAGCAGCCCCGAGGGTTCTGCGGCCAACGTCCTGACTTTT. Residues: CASSPEGSAANVLTF.

The chain recombines TRBV19 with TRBJ1-2; maybe TRBD1 (6 bases). This CDR3 region has 13 residues. Trimming took off 4 bases at V and 2 bases at J, with 8 bases between the two ends. Germline loops: CDR1 LNHDA, CDR2 SQIVND (reference sequence). CDR3 loop: CASSTGENYGYTF. The CDR3 coding sequence is TGTGCCAGTAGTACAGGGGAAAACTATGGCTACACCTTC.

This clone was seen a single time. CDR3 sequence (DNA): TGTGCCAGCAGGGCGGGGGGTTCCGGTTCACCCCTCCACTTT. Protein product: CASRAGGSGSPLHF. The chain employs TRBV2 and TRBJ1-6; D is perhaps TRBD1 (5 bases). Deletions cut 6 bases from V and 9 bases from J, with 15 bases between. This CDR3 has 14 amino acids. The germline V gene encodes CDR1 SNHLY and CDR2 FYNNEI.

The chain uses TRBV18 and TRBJ2-7, with TRBD1 matching 7 bases. V shed 3 bases and J 4 bases; nucleotides not matched to a gene: 6. CDR1 and CDR2 (germline): KGHSH, LQKENI. This CDR3 region has 14 residues. The CDR3 loop reads CASSPLGQMYEQYF. CDR3 DNA sequence: TGTGCCAGCTCACCTTTGGGACAGATGTACGAGCAGTACTTC. The full variable domain, with the rest looked up from reference TRBV18 and TRBJ2-7, is NAGVMQNPRHLVRRRGQEARLRCSPMKGHSHVYWYRQLPEEGLKFMVYLQKENIIDESGMPKERFSAEFPKEGPSILRIQQVVRGDSAAYFCASSPLGQMYEQYFGPGTRLTVT.

This chain uses TRBV29-1 with TRBJ2-2; a weak D match, TRBD2 (5 bases). Trimming took off 1 base at V and 7 bases at J, with 10 bases between the two ends. CDR3 length: 13 amino acids. The germline V gene encodes CDR1 SQVTM and CDR2 ANQGSEA. CDR3 sequence: CSVEGRLNGELFF. For the CDR3, the DNA is TGCAGCGTTGAAGGGAGGTTGAACGGGGAGCTGTTTTTT.

V and J are TRBV18 and TRBJ2-7, with 7 bases matching TRBD1. This CDR3 is built from 16 residues. Germline-derived CDR1 and CDR2 are KGHSH and LQKENI. V lost 0 bases to trimming and J lost 7 bases; unmatched junction nucleotides: 12. This chain's CDR3 is CASSPPVRTGSTEQYF. CDR3 in DNA: TGTGCCAGCTCACCACCAGTGAGGACAGGTTCAACTGAGCAGTACTTC. Full variable domain (remainder filled in from reference TRBV18 and TRBJ2-7): NAGVMQNPRHLVRRRGQEARLRCSPMKGHSHVYWYRQLPEEGLKFMVYLQKENIIDESGMPKERFSAEFPKEGPSILRIQQVVRGDSAAYFCASSPPVRTGSTEQYFGPGTRLTVT.

This chain joins TRBV6-5 and TRBJ2-5; D might be TRBD1 (6 bases). Near its end, the DNA agrees better with TRBJ2-7, so the J call may be wrong. Germline loops: CDR1 MNHEY, CDR2 SVGAGI. This CDR3 is 14 amino acids long. CDR3 sequence reads: CASSYAQGYYEQYF. In DNA, the CDR3 is TGTGCCAGCAGTTACGCACAGGGTTACTACGAGCAGTACTTC.

The J gene is TRBJ2-1, the V gene TRBV5-1; the D is unclear. V lost 1 base and J lost 6, with 8 bases in between. Germline V gene sequence: CDR1 SGHRS, CDR2 YFSETQ. The CDR3 is made up of 13 amino acids. The CDR3 spells CASSLRASNEQFF. In nucleotides, the CDR3 is TGCGCCAGCAGCTTGCGCGCTAGCAATGAGCAGTTCTTC.

V is TRBV6-1 and J is TRBJ2-7; TRBD1 matches at 8 bases. The V gene's germline CDR1 is MNHNS and CDR2 SASEGT. This CDR3 comprises 19 residues. Germline trimming cut 2 bases from V and 3 bases from J; bases unmatched to any gene: 18. The CDR3 loop reads CASSELGGGRGRLGYEQYF. The CDR3 DNA reads TGTGCCAGCAGTGAATTAGGAGGAGGCAGGGGGCGTCTCGGCTACGAGCAGTACTTC.

The chain joins TRBV2 to TRBJ1-2, with D possibly matching TRBD1 (5 bases). V gave up 6 bases and J gave up 1 base, with 24 bases separating them. The CDR3 sequence is 18 residues long. From germline, CDR1 is SNHLY and CDR2 FYNNEI. The CDR3 is CASSSTEDYSSFNYGYTF. The CDR3 DNA reads as TGTGCCAGCAGCTCGACAGAGGACTATAGTAGTTTTAACTATGGCTACACCTTC.

CDR3 protein: CASSKGPFRGGYGYTF. CDR3 DNA: TGTGCCAGCAGCAAAGGGCCCTTCAGGGGAGGGTATGGCTACACCTTC. This chain links TRBV21-1 with TRBJ1-2. TRBV21-1 is designated a pseudogene. The CDR3 length is 16 residues.